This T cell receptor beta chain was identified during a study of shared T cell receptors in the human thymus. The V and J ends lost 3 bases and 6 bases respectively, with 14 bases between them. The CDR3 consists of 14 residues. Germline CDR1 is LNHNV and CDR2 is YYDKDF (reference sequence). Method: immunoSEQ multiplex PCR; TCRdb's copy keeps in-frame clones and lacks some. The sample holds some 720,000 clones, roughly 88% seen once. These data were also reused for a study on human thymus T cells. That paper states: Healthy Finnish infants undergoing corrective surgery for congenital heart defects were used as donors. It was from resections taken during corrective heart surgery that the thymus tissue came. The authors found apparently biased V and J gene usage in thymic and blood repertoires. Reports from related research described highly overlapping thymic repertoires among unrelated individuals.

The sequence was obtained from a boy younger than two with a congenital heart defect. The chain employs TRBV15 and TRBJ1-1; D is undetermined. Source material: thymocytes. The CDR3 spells CATSSRVLDAEAFF. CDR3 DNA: TGTGCCACCAGCAGCCGGGTCCTTGACGCTGAAGCTTTCTTT.